Each of the 26 T cell receptor beta chains below was sequenced from the same sample in a study of shared clonotypes between healthy human individuals. The naive CD8 population came from CD45RO-negative cells selected for CCR7, without terminally differentiated effector memory CD45RA+ cells. Clones were read by immunoSEQ multiplex PCR, and TCRdb kept only the in-frame ones, dropping some. The table lists about 870,000 clones, 80% to 95% of them singletons, with approximately 25% in the top ten. The sequenced material came from naive CD8+ T cells sorted from blood. The receptors here all came from a young man in good health.

The chain joins TRBV11-2 to TRBJ2-1; D gene ambiguous. The CDR3 spans 15 residues. In germline, CDR1 is SGHAT, CDR2 FQNNGV. V was pared by 5 bases and J by 0 bases, with 11 bases between. The CDR3 region is CASSPAWSSYNEQFF. The CDR3 DNA is TGTGCCAGCAGCCCAGCATGGAGCTCCTACAATGAGCAGTTCTTC.

This clone showed up just once. V is TRBV29-1 and J is TRBJ2-1, with TRBD1 as a possible D gene (6 bases). Trimming shortened V by 4 bases and J by 3 bases, and 7 bases separated the two germline ends. Germline CDR1 is SQVTM and CDR2 is ANQGSEA. This CDR3 has 12 residues. CDR3 protein: CSVGTVYNEQFF. For the CDR3, the DNA is TGCAGCGTTGGGACAGTCTACAATGAGCAGTTCTTC.

The V call is TRBV9, the J call TRBJ2-1; TRBD2 matches at 10 bases. The trim removed 0 bases at V and 7 bases at J, leaving 10 bases unmatched. The CDR3 covers 17 residues. Germline-derived CDR1 and CDR2 are SGDLS and YYNGEE. The DNA of the CDR3 is TGTGCCAGCAGCGTAGGGTCTAGCGGGAGACTGGTGAATGAGCAGTTCTTC. This translates into CASSVGSSGRLVNEQFF. The complete variable domain, with remaining parts taken from reference TRBV9 and TRBJ2-1, reads DSGVTQTPKHLITATGQRVTLRCSPRSGDLSVYWYQQSLDQGLQFLIQYYNGEERAKGNILERFSAQQFPDLHSELNLSSLELGDSALYFCASSVGSSGRLVNEQFFGPGTRLTVL.

This clone has more than one count but fewer than ten. This chain links TRBV7-2 with TRBJ2-1, with 7 positions matching TRBD1. V was clipped by 3 bases and J by 8 bases; unmatched bases: 4. The germline V gene has CDR1 SGHTA and CDR2 FQGNSA. This CDR3 region has 13 residues. For the CDR3, the DNA is TGTGCCAGCAGCTTGGACAGGTTCGATGAGCAGTTCTTC. Its protein is CASSLDRFDEQFF. Based on the CDR3 plus reference TRBV7-2 and TRBJ2-1, the full variable domain is GAGVSQSPSNKVTEKGKDVELRCDPISGHTALYWYRQSLGQGLEFLIYFQGNSAPDKSGLPSDRFSAERTGGSVSTLTIQRTQQEDSAVYLCASSLDRFDEQFFGPGTRLTVL.

This chain joins TRBV2 and TRBJ2-2; D tentatively fits TRBD1 or TRBD2 (5 bases each). Trimming took 8 bases from V and 7 from J, leaving 5 bases between them. Germline V gene lookup returns CDR1 SNHLY and CDR2 FYNNEI. The CDR3 is 10 residues long. CDR3 nucleotides: TGTGCCAGCGGGGGCGGGGAGCTGTTTTTT. Translating it yields CASGGGELFF. The full variable domain, in which reference TRBV2 and TRBJ2-2 provide the parts outside the CDR3, is EPEVTQTPSHQVTQMGQEVILRCVPISNHLYFYWYRQILGQKVEFLVSFYNNEISEKSEIFDDQFSVERPDGSNFTLKIRSTKLEDSAMYFCASGGGELFFGEGSRLTVL.

The rearrangement joins TRBV7-6 to TRBJ1-2; the D gene is possibly TRBD1 (5 bases). The V gene lost 1 base and the J gene lost 5 bases, with 23 bases spanning the gap. Germline values: CDR1 SGHVS, CDR2 FNYEAQ. The CDR3 runs to 18 residues. CDR3 sequence: CASSLEARDGGSSYGYTF. In nucleotides, the CDR3 is TGTGCCAGCAGCTTAGAAGCAAGGGACGGGGGGAGTTCTTATGGCTACACCTTC. The full variable domain, with the rest looked up from reference TRBV7-6 and TRBJ1-2, is GAGVSQSPRYKVTKRGQDVALRCDPISGHVSLYWYRQALGQGPEFLTYFNYEAQQDKSGLPNDRFSAERPEGSISTLTIQRTEQRDSAMYRCASSLEARDGGSSYGYTFGSGTRLTVV.

The rearrangement uses TRBV9 and TRBJ2-3; tentative D call: TRBD1 (6 bases). Between the trimmed V and J ends, which lost 3 bases and 2 bases, there was a span of 10 bases. Germline CDR1 SGDLS, CDR2 YYNGEE. The CDR3 is 14 amino acids. CDR3 region: CASSEDRLTDTQYF. CDR3 nucleotides: TGTGCCAGCAGCGAGGACAGACTCACAGATACGCAGTATTTT.

The V call is TRBV5-8, the J call TRBJ2-3, with TRBD1 as a possible D gene (6 bases). The CDR3 length is 14 residues. Germline V gene sequence: CDR1 SGHTS, CDR2 YDEGEE. The V gene lost 2 bases and the J gene lost 7 bases, with 14 bases spanning the gap. The CDR3: CASSLITGINTQYF. For the CDR3, the DNA is TGTGCCAGCAGCTTAATAACAGGGATAAATACGCAGTATTTT.

This sequence joins TRBV7-3 and TRBJ1-1; 9 nucleotides match TRBD1. The CDR3 spans 16 residues. Trimming cost V 4 bases and J 0 bases; bases outside gene matches: 6. Germline assignment: CDR1 SGHTA and CDR2 FQGTGA. CDR3 amino acids: CASSSGTGFLNTEAFF. In DNA, the CDR3 is TGTGCCAGCAGCTCAGGGACAGGGTTTTTGAACACTGAAGCTTTCTTT.

The chain links TRBV2 to TRBJ2-3, with TRBD2 matching over 9 bases. The V segment lost 4 bases and the J segment 3 bases; nucleotides outside the gene matches: 14. This CDR3 comprises 18 residues. Germline V gene data show CDR1 as SNHLY and CDR2 as FYNNEI. This chain's CDR3 is CASSAKVAGVWFTDTQYF. The CDR3 DNA follows: TGTGCCAGCAGTGCTAAGGTAGCGGGAGTTTGGTTTACAGATACGCAGTATTTT.

This rearrangement joins TRBV27 to TRBJ1-5; a weak D match, TRBD1 (6 bases). The CDR3 is made up of 14 amino acids. Germline loops: CDR1 MNHEY, CDR2 SMNVEV (reference sequence). Trimming cost V 5 bases and J 6 bases, with 14 bases left between them. CDR3 protein: CASSPTGRSQPQHF. CDR3 coding DNA: TGTGCCAGCAGTCCCACAGGGCGAAGTCAGCCCCAGCATTTT.

The chain combines TRBV4-3 with TRBJ2-7; no clear D gene. CDR1 and CDR2 from the germline V gene are LGHNA and YSLEER. The CDR3 length is 13 residues. Trimming left V 4 bases short and J 5 bases short, with 12 bases between. CDR3 DNA sequence: TGCGCCAGCAGCCCGTTCTTGCGAAACGAGCAGTACTTC. This encodes CASSPFLRNEQYF.

This clone was detected once. The chain recombines TRBV10-1 with TRBJ2-5, with 9 bases that match TRBD1. The CDR3 extends over 15 amino acids. V lost 1 base, J lost 5 bases, and 5 bases stayed unmatched. Germline CDR1 and CDR2: WNHNN and SYGVQD (reference sequence). The CDR3, as DNA: TGCGCCAGCAGTGAGTGGACAGGGGTTCGGGAGACCCAGTACTTC. Translating gives CASSEWTGVRETQYF.

The chain joins TRBV13 to TRBJ2-2; TRBD2 agrees at 9 bases. The J segment lost 4 bases and the V segment lost 5 bases, leaving 11 bases of the junction unmatched. CDR3 length: 17 amino acids. Looked up from germline, CDR1 is PRHDT and CDR2 is FYEKMQ (reference sequence). This CDR3 is CASSPESSGAGTGELFF. The CDR3 region has the DNA TGTGCCAGCAGCCCCGAGTCTAGCGGGGCGGGCACCGGGGAGCTGTTTTTT.

The sample holds a few counts of this clone. The chain is built from TRBV11-2 and TRBJ2-3; no definite D call. Germline CDR1 is SGHAT and CDR2 is FQNNGV. Trimming took off 8 bases at V and 5 bases at J, with 5 bases between the two ends. There are 10 residues in the CDR3. The CDR3 protein is CASHGDTQYF. DNA of the CDR3: TGTGCCAGCCATGGAGATACGCAGTATTTT.

The chain employs TRBV28 and TRBJ2-6; 10 bases line up with TRBD1. V lost 5 bases and J lost 0; bases outside the gene matches: 13. The CDR3 runs to 20 residues. Germline-derived CDR1 and CDR2 are MDHEN and SYDVKM. The CDR3 DNA reads as TGTGCCAGCAGTCCCATTCCGGGGACAGGGGATACCTCTGGGGCCAACGTCCTGACTTTC. Translation gives CASSPIPGTGDTSGANVLTF.

The chain employs TRBV11-2 and TRBJ1-5; 7 nucleotides align to TRBD1. This CDR3 comprises 15 residues. The germline V gene has CDR1 SGHAT and CDR2 FQNNGV. V lost 4 bases, J lost 4 bases, and 7 bases stayed unmatched. The CDR3 DNA is TGTGCCAGCAGCTCCGGACCAGGGGGGAATCAGCCCCAGCATTTT. Protein sequence: CASSSGPGGNQPQHF. Full variable domain (missing parts from reference TRBV11-2 and TRBJ1-5): EAGVAQSPRYKIIEKRQSVAFWCNPISGHATLYWYQQILGQGPKLLIQFQNNGVVDDSQLPKDRFSAERLKGVDSTLKIQPAKLEDSAVYLCASSSGPGGNQPQHFGDGTRLSIL.

This rearrangement joins TRBV30 to TRBJ2-1; D remains unclear. CDR1 is GTSNPN, CDR2 SVGIG, per germline (reference sequence). V was trimmed by 2 bases and J by 7 bases, leaving 30 bases between them. The CDR3 has 19 amino acids. The CDR3 region is CAWSWAANLPGPQGNEQFF. Here the CDR3 DNA reads TGTGCCTGGAGTTGGGCGGCTAACCTTCCGGGCCCCCAAGGTAATGAGCAGTTCTTC.

The chain couples TRBV7-8 to TRBJ2-1, with D unclear. V gave up 5 bases and J gave up 8 bases, with 13 bases separating them. Germline V gene lookup returns CDR1 SGHVS and CDR2 FQNEAQ. The CDR3 covers 13 residues. Here the CDR3 reads CASSPSSGYEQFF. In nucleotides, the CDR3 is TGTGCCAGCAGCCCCTCATCCGGCTATGAGCAGTTCTTC. Full variable domain (remainder filled in from reference TRBV7-8 and TRBJ2-1): GAGVSQSPRYKVAKRGQDVALRCDPISGHVSLFWYQQALGQGPEFLTYFQNEAQLDKSGLPSDRFFAERPEGSVSTLKIQRTQQEDSAVYLCASSPSSGYEQFFGPGTRLTVL.

The chain uses TRBV9 and TRBJ2-5; D ambiguous. Trimming took 4 bases from V and 0 from J, leaving 4 bases between them. CDR1 SGDLS and CDR2 YYNGEE come from the germline V gene. The CDR3 extends over 12 amino acids. The CDR3 region has the DNA TGTGCCAGCAGCAGGGACCAAGAGACCCAGTACTTC. Translating gives CASSRDQETQYF.

This sequence joins TRBV2 and TRBJ2-1, with D unresolved. Trimming took off 8 bases at V and 0 bases at J, with 14 bases between the two ends. CDR3 length equals 15 residues. In germline, CDR1 is SNHLY, CDR2 FYNNEI. In DNA form, the CDR3 reads TGTGCCAGCGGGGAAGAGAATCGCTCCTACAATGAGCAGTTCTTC. Protein product: CASGEENRSYNEQFF.

This clone has more than one count but fewer than ten. The chain couples TRBV4-1 to TRBJ1-1; D call uncertain. The CDR3 is made up of 15 amino acids. Trimming took 2 bases from V and 2 from J, leaving 12 bases between them. Per germline, CDR1 MGHRA and CDR2 YSYEKL. The CDR3 DNA sequence: TGCGCCAGCAGCCAATCCGGTGCGGGAAACACTGAAGCTTTCTTT. Translating it yields CASSQSGAGNTEAFF.

This clone has only a few counts. The rearrangement uses TRBV5-1 and TRBJ2-3; 11 nucleotides agree with TRBD2. Trimming cost V 4 bases and J 0 bases; bases outside gene matches: 16. Germline V lookup: CDR1 SGHRS, CDR2 YFSETQ. This CDR3 is built from 20 residues. The CDR3 reads CASSASLAGGPSVSTDTQYF. CDR3 nucleotide sequence: TGCGCCAGCAGCGCCTCTTTAGCGGGAGGGCCCTCGGTTAGCACAGATACGCAGTATTTT. Full variable domain (rest looked up from reference TRBV5-1 and TRBJ2-3): KAGVTQTPRYLIKTRGQQVTLSCSPISGHRSVSWYQQTPGQGLQFLFEYFSETQRNKGNFPGRFSGRQFSNSRSEMNVSTLELGDSALYLCASSASLAGGPSVSTDTQYFGPGTRLTVL.

The chain carries TRBV7-9 and TRBJ2-3, with D hard to call. This CDR3 has 14 residues. V lost 5 bases to trimming and J lost 2 bases, with 11 bases between them. CDR1 SEHNR and CDR2 FQNEAQ come from the germline V gene (reference sequence). CDR3 coding DNA: TGTGCCAGCAGCCATACGGAGATCACAGATACGCAGTATTTT. Translation gives CASSHTEITDTQYF.

This rearrangement joins TRBV10-3 to TRBJ2-7, with 8 positions matching TRBD2. CDR1 is ENHRY, CDR2 SYGVKD, per germline. This CDR3 region has 15 residues. V dropped 2 bases and J dropped 2; count of bases not matched to a gene: 5. The CDR3 protein is CAISEQGGRTYEQYF. The CDR3 DNA sequence: TGTGCCATCAGTGAGCAAGGCGGGAGGACCTACGAGCAGTACTTC.

The chain couples TRBV7-9 to TRBJ2-7; D may be TRBD1 or TRBD2 (5 bases each). The CDR3 consists of 14 residues. V was pared by 5 bases and J by 3 bases, with 14 bases between. Per the germline V gene, CDR1 is SEHNR and CDR2 is FQNEAQ (reference sequence). The CDR3 here is CASSGTQGYYEQYF. The CDR3 nucleotides are TGTGCCAGCAGCGGGACCCAGGGTTACTACGAGCAGTACTTC.